What follows are 22 T cell receptor beta chains derived from one specimen sequenced in a study of shared clonotypes between healthy human individuals. Repertoires were generated with immunoSEQ multiplex PCR, while TCRdb's copy carries only in-frame clones and drops some. The table includes about 2.3 million clones, 85% to 95% detected once. The sequencing input was naive CD4+ T cells from PBMCs. Subset of the sample: CD45RA+ positively selected. These receptors were collected from a man aged 18 to 30 in good health. Some clones in this sample may be carry-over from other donors' samples.

In DNA, the CDR3 is TGTGCCGGATTCAAATACGGGACAGGGAGATTCTACGAGCAGTACTTC. Protein sequence: CAGFKYGTGRFYEQYF. The V and J genes are TRBV30 and TRBJ2-7; 9 positions agree with TRBD1. The J segment lost 3 bases and the V segment lost 8 bases, leaving 17 bases of the junction unmatched. The CDR3 contains 16 residues. CDR1 is GTSNPN, CDR2 SVGIG, per germline (reference sequence).

The sample holds one count of this clone. The gene calls are TRBV7-3 and TRBJ2-7; 12 bases agree with TRBD2. Losses at the gene ends were 5 bases for V and 1 base for J; bases not matched to a gene: 3. From germline, CDR1 is SGHTA and CDR2 FQGTGA. This CDR3 has 15 amino acids. The CDR3, as DNA: TGTGCCAGCAGCCTGACTAGCGGGGGATCCTACGAGCAGTACTTC. Amino acids: CASSLTSGGSYEQYF.

V and J are TRBV7-9 and TRBJ2-2, with TRBD2 matching 8 bases. The CDR3 spans 13 residues. Unmatched junction bases numbered 3, after V lost 5 bases and J lost 7 bases. Germline V CDR1 and CDR2: SEHNR, FQNEAQ (reference sequence). The CDR3 DNA reads TGTGCCAGCAGCCGACTAGCGAACGGGGAGCTGTTTTTT. Protein product: CASSRLANGELFF.

The CDR3 sequence is CASSITWGDLYEQYF. Written as DNA, the CDR3 is TGTGCCAGTAGTATAACGTGGGGGGACCTCTACGAGCAGTACTTC. The chain joins TRBV19 to TRBJ2-7, with TRBD2 as a possible D gene (6 bases). With 2 bases removed from V and 3 bases from J, the gap between germline ends came to 14 bases. The CDR3 has 15 residues. CDR1 is LNHDA, CDR2 SQIVND, per germline (reference sequence).

The rearrangement links TRBV7-9 to TRBJ2-2; 8 nucleotides agree with TRBD2. This CDR3 contains 13 residues. With V trimmed by 5 bases and J by 6 bases, 2 bases remained unmatched. Germline CDR1 and CDR2: SEHNR and FQNEAQ (reference sequence). The CDR3 loop reads CASSATSAGELFF. The DNA for the CDR3 is TGTGCCAGCAGCGCGACTAGCGCCGGGGAGCTGTTTTTT.

This rearrangement joins TRBV25-1 to TRBJ2-5; TRBD2 matches 8 bases. Per the germline V gene, CDR1 is MGHDK and CDR2 is SYGVNS. V gave up 3 bases and J gave up 4 bases; unmatched junction bases: 16. The CDR3 contains 18 residues. DNA for the CDR3: TGTGCCAGCAGTGACAAAGGGCGGGAGGTGACGGGAGCAGAGACCCAGTACTTC. Its protein product is CASSDKGREVTGAETQYF. Combining the CDR3 with reference TRBV25-1 and TRBJ2-5 gives the whole variable domain EADIYQTPRYLVIGTGKKITLECSQTMGHDKMYWYQQDPGMELHLIHYSYGVNSTEKGDLSSESTVSRIRTEHFPLTLESARPSHTSQYLCASSDKGREVTGAETQYFGPGTRLLVL.

J is TRBJ2-5 and V is TRBV5-1; 9 bases align to TRBD2. This CDR3 has 15 amino acids. CDR1 is SGHRS and CDR2 is YFSETQ in the germline V gene. V gave up 4 bases and J gave up 3 bases; unmatched junction bases: 7. CDR3 sequence: CASSENSGREETQYF. The DNA for the CDR3 is TGCGCCAGCAGCGAAAATAGCGGGAGAGAAGAGACCCAGTACTTC. Filled out from reference TRBV5-1 and TRBJ2-5, the complete variable domain reads KAGVTQTPRYLIKTRGQQVTLSCSPISGHRSVSWYQQTPGQGLQFLFEYFSETQRNKGNFPGRFSGRQFSNSRSEMNVSTLELGDSALYLCASSENSGREETQYFGPGTRLLVL.

V is TRBV2 and J is TRBJ1-4; D might be TRBD1 (6 bases). This CDR3 is built from 14 residues. Germline lookup yields CDR1 SNHLY and CDR2 FYNNEI. Trimming left V 4 bases short and J 4 bases short, with 10 bases between. The CDR3: CASSVSRGNEKLFF. CDR3 sequence (DNA): TGTGCCAGCAGTGTATCCAGGGGTAATGAAAAACTGTTTTTT.

Only a few counts were recorded for this clone. The rearrangement links TRBV30 to TRBJ1-1; TRBD1 agrees at 7 bases. Germline CDR1 and CDR2: GTSNPN and SVGIG (reference sequence). The CDR3 is made up of 13 amino acids. The trim removed 5 bases at V and 4 bases at J, leaving 7 bases unmatched. The CDR3 reads CAWGQGGVTEAFF. The CDR3, as DNA: TGTGCCTGGGGTCAGGGGGGAGTCACTGAAGCTTTCTTT. The complete variable domain, with remaining parts taken from reference TRBV30 and TRBJ1-1, reads SQTIHQWPATLVQPVGSPLSLECTVEGTSNPNLYWYRQAAGRGLQLLFYSVGIGQISSEVPQNLSASRPQDRQFILSSKKLLLSDSGFYLCAWGQGGVTEAFFGQGTRLTVV.

The chain links TRBV7-3 to TRBJ2-2; 7 bases match TRBD1. Germline assignment: CDR1 SGHTA and CDR2 FQGTGA. CDR3 length: 14 amino acids. V shed 6 bases and J 4 bases; nucleotides not matched to a gene: 5. In DNA form, the CDR3 reads TGTGCCAGCAGTTTAGACAGGGTCACCGGGGAGCTGTTTTTT. Protein product: CASSLDRVTGELFF. Full variable domain (missing parts from reference TRBV7-3 and TRBJ2-2): GAGVSQTPSNKVTEKGKYVELRCDPISGHTALYWYRQSLGQGPEFLIYFQGTGAADDSGLPNDRFFAVRPEGSVSTLKIQRTERGDSAVYLCASSLDRVTGELFFGEGSRLTVL.

This chain uses TRBV9 with TRBJ2-7, with 10 bases lining up with TRBD2. Trimming removed 0 bases from V and 2 bases from J; junction bases left unmatched: 5. The germline CDR1 and CDR2 sequences are SGDLS and YYNGEE. The length of the CDR3 is 16 residues. The CDR3 DNA reads TGTGCCAGCAGCGTAGGGGCTAGCGGGGGACCCTACGAGCAGTACTTC. Translating it yields CASSVGASGGPYEQYF.

The chain couples TRBV18 to TRBJ2-3, with D hard to call. The CDR3 has 15 residues. Germline-derived CDR1 and CDR2 are KGHSH and LQKENI. Trimming shortened V by 4 bases and J by 3 bases, and 14 bases separated the two germline ends. CDR3 bases: TGTGCCAGCTCACAGAGCCTAGGGCGGACAGATACGCAGTATTTT. Its protein product is CASSQSLGRTDTQYF.

This chain connects TRBV7-2 to TRBJ1-1; D is undetermined. This CDR3 is built from 15 residues. Germline lookup yields CDR1 SGHTA and CDR2 FQGNSA. V was cut by 5 bases and J by 3 bases, with 16 bases left in between. CDR3 in DNA: TGTGCCAGCAGCCGCATCCGGAGGGAAGACACTGAAGCTTTCTTT. Protein sequence: CASSRIRREDTEAFF.

J is TRBJ2-1 and V is TRBV7-9; TRBD2 matches at 10 bases. Germline loops: CDR1 SEHNR, CDR2 FQNEAQ (reference sequence). Losses at the gene ends were 5 bases for V and 7 bases for J; bases not matched to a gene: 11. CDR3 size: 16 residues. This chain's CDR3 is CASSLPPGLAQNEQFF. In DNA, the CDR3 is TGTGCCAGCAGCCTCCCCCCGGGACTAGCGCAGAATGAGCAGTTCTTC. Variable domain in full (rest from reference TRBV7-9 and TRBJ2-1): DTGVSQNPRHKITKRGQNVTFRCDPISEHNRLYWYRQTLGQGPEFLTYFQNEAQLEKSRLLSDRFSAERPKGSFSTLEIQRTEQGDSAMYLCASSLPPGLAQNEQFFGPGTRLTVL.

The genes are TRBV7-9 and TRBJ1-2; D gene unclear. Germline loops: CDR1 SEHNR, CDR2 FQNEAQ (reference sequence). The CDR3 length is 12 residues. The V end lost 1 base, the J end lost 7 bases, and 7 bases lay between the germline ends. The CDR3 nucleotides are TGTGCCAGCAGCTTAGACGGGGTTGGCTACACCTTC. This sequence encodes CASSLDGVGYTF.

This rearrangement joins TRBV7-9 to TRBJ2-3, with 9 bases identical to TRBD2. V was pared by 4 bases and J by 7 bases, with 3 bases of the junction left unmatched. Germline V CDR1 and CDR2: SEHNR, FQNEAQ (reference sequence). This CDR3 spans 13 amino acids. CDR3 DNA: TGTGCCAGCAGCTGGGCGGGGGGGAATACGCAGTATTTT. Protein sequence: CASSWAGGNTQYF.

The chain has TRBV7-2 and TRBJ1-2; D not certain. V lost 1 base, J lost 1 base, and 10 bases lay in between. Germline assignment: CDR1 SGHTA and CDR2 FQGNSA. CDR3 length: 15 amino acids. The CDR3 DNA is TGTGCCAGCAGCTTAGTCCTCTCAGTTAACTATGGCTACACCTTC. Its protein is CASSLVLSVNYGYTF. The whole variable domain, filled in from reference TRBV7-2 and TRBJ1-2, reads GAGVSQSPSNKVTEKGKDVELRCDPISGHTALYWYRQSLGQGLEFLIYFQGNSAPDKSGLPSDRFSAERTGGSVSTLTIQRTQQEDSAVYLCASSLVLSVNYGYTFGSGTRLTVV.

The chain uses TRBV11-3 and TRBJ2-3; D gene ambiguous. V was clipped by 2 bases and J by 1 base, with 7 bases between them. This CDR3 is built from 14 residues. Germline V gene lookup returns CDR1 SGHNT and CDR2 YENEEA. CDR3 nucleotide sequence: TGTGCCAGCAGCTTACTATCCGGCACAGATACGCAGTATTTT. As protein: CASSLLSGTDTQYF.

This clone was recorded only once. This chain uses TRBV7-8 with TRBJ1-5, with a tentative D call TRBD1 (5 bases). This CDR3 is built from 11 residues. Germline loops: CDR1 SGHVS, CDR2 FQNEAQ. V was shortened by 11 bases and J by 2 bases, with 7 bases between the two germline ends. The CDR3 sequence is CAAGRNQPQHF. CDR3 DNA: TGTGCCGCGGGGCGCAATCAGCCCCAGCATTTT.

The chain links TRBV5-4 to TRBJ2-3; D is uncertain. Germline CDR1 and CDR2: SGHNT and YYREEE (reference sequence). The CDR3 is 13 residues long. Trimming removed 4 bases at V and 1 base at J, with 7 bases between. The CDR3: CASSITGTDTQYF. The CDR3 DNA follows: TGTGCCAGCAGCATTACAGGCACAGATACGCAGTATTTT.

The chain recombines TRBV19 with TRBJ1-3, with D possibly TRBD1 on 6 matching bases. V lost 10 bases and J lost 0, with 16 bases in between. The CDR3 sequence is 15 residues long. Germline V gene lookup returns CDR1 LNHDA and CDR2 SQIVND (reference sequence). CDR3 in amino acids: CATTDRAFSGNTIYF. Here the CDR3 DNA reads TGTGCCACCACGGACAGAGCATTCTCTGGAAACACCATATATTTT.

This chain uses TRBV29-1 with TRBJ2-7; 10 positions match TRBD1. The CDR3 has 13 residues. CDR1 and CDR2 from the germline V gene are SQVTM and ANQGSEA. Trimming removed 6 bases from V and 5 bases from J; junction bases left unmatched: 7. Here the CDR3 DNA reads TGCAGCGTCAAGGGACAGGGGTTCCACGAGCAGTACTTC. Amino acid sequence: CSVKGQGFHEQYF.